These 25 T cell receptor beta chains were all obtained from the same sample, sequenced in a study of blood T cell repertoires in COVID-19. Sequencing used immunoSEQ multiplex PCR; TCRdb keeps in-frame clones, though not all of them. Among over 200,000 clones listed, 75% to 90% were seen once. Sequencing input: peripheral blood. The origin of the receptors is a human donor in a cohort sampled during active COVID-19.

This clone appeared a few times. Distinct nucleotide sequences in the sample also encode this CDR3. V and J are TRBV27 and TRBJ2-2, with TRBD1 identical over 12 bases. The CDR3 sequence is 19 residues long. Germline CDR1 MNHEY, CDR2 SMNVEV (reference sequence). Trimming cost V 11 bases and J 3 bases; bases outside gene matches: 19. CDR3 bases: TGTGCCCCCAGTTCAGGGGGGGGACAGGGGGCGCTGGACACCGGGGAGCTGTTTTTT. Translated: CAPSSGGGQGALDTGELFF.

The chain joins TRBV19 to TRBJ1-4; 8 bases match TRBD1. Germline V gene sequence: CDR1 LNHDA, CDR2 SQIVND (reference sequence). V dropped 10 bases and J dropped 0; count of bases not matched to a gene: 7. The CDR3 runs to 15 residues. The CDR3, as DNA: TGTGCCACTAAACAGGGGGTCACAACTAATGAAAAACTGTTTTTT. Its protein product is CATKQGVTTNEKLFF.

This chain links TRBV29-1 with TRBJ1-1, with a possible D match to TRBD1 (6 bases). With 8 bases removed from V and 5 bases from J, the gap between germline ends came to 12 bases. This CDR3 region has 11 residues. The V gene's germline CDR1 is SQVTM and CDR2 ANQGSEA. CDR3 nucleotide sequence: TGCAGCATAGGTAGGGGGACTGAAGCTTTCTTT. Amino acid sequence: CSIGRGTEAFF. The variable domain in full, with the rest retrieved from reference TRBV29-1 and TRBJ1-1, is SAVISQKPSRDICQRGTSLTIQCQVDSQVTMMFWYRQQPGQSLTLIATANQGSEATYESGFVIDKFPISRPNLTFSTLTVSNMSPEDSSIYLCSIGRGTEAFFGQGTRLTVV.

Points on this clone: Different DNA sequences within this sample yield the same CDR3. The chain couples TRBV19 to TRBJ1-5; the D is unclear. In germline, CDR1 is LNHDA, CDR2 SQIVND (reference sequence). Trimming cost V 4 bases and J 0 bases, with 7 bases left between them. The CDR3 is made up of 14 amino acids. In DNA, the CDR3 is TGTGCCAGTAGTACCGCACATAGCAATCAGCCCCAGCATTTT. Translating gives CASSTAHSNQPQHF.

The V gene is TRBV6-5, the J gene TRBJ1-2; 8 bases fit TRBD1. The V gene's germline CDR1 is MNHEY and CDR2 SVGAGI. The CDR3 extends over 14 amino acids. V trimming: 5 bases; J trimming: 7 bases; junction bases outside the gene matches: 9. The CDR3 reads CASSTARQGTGYTF. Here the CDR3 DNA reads TGTGCCAGCAGTACTGCCCGACAGGGGACTGGCTACACCTTC.

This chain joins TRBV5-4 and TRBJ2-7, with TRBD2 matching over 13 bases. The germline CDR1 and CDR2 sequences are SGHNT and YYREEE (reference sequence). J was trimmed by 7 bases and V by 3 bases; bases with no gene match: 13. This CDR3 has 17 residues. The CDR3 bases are TGTGCCAGCAGCTCGGGACTAGCGGGATTAACTCTAGGAGAGCAGTACTTC. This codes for CASSSGLAGLTLGEQYF.

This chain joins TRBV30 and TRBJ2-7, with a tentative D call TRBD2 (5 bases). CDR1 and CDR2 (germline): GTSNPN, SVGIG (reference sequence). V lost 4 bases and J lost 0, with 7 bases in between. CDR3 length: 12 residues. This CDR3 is CAWTRDSYEQYF. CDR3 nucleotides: TGTGCCTGGACCCGGGACTCCTACGAGCAGTACTTC.

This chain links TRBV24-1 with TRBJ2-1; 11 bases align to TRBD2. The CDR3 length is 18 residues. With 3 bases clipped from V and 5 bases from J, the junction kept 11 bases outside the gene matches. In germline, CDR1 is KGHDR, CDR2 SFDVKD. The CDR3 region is CATSDVPLAGVFNNEQFF. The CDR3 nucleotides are TGTGCCACCAGTGATGTACCACTAGCGGGAGTTTTTAACAATGAGCAGTTCTTC.

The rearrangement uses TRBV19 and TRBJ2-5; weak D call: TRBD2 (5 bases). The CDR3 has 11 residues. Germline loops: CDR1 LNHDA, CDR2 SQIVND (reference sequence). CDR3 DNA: TGTAGGAGCGGAGAGGGAGAGACCCAGTACTTC. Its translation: CRSGEGETQYF. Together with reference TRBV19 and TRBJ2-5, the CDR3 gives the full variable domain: DGGITQSPKYLFRKEGQNVTLSCEQNLNHDAMYWYRQDPGQGLRLIYYSQIVNDFQKGDIAEGYSVSREKKESFPLTVTSAQKNPTAFYLCRSGEGETQYFGPGTRLLVL.

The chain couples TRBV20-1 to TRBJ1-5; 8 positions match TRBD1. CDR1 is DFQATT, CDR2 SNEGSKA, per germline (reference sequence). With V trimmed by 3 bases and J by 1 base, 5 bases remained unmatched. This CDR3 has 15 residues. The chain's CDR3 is CSASGQGVSNQPQHF. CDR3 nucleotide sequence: TGCAGTGCTAGTGGACAGGGTGTGAGCAATCAGCCCCAGCATTTT.

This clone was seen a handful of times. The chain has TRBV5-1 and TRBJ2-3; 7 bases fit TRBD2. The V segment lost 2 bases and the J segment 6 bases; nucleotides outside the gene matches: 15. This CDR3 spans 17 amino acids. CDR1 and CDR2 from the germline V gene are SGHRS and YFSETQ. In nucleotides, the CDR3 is TGCGCCAGCAGCTTATCTGTAGGAGGACTAGAGCGGGATACGCAGTATTTT. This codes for CASSLSVGGLERDTQYF.

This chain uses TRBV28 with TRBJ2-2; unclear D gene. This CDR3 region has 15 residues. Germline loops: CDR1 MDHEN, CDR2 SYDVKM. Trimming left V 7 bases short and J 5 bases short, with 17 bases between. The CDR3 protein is CASNGGGPYTGELFF. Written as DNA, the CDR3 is TGTGCCAGCAACGGCGGCGGTCCATATACCGGGGAGCTGTTTTTT.

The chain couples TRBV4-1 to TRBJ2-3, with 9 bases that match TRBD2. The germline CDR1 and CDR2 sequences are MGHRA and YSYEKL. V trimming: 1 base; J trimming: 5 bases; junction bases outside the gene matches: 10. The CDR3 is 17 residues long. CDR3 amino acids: CASSQVGAGGSGDTQYF. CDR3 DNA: TGCGCCAGCAGCCAAGTTGGAGCGGGAGGTAGTGGAGATACGCAGTATTTT.

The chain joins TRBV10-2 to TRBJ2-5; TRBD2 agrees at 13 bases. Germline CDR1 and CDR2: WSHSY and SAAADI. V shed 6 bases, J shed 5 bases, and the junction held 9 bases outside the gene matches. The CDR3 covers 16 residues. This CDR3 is CASRRDGLAGVETQYF. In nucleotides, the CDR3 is TGCGCCAGCAGGCGCGACGGACTAGCGGGAGTGGAGACCCAGTACTTC.

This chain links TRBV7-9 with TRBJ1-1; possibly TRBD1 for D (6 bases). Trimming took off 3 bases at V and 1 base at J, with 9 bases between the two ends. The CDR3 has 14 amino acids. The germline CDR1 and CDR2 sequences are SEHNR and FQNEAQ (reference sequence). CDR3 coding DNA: TGTGCCAGCAGCTTTCACAGGGAGAACACTGAAGCTTTCTTT. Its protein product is CASSFHRENTEAFF.

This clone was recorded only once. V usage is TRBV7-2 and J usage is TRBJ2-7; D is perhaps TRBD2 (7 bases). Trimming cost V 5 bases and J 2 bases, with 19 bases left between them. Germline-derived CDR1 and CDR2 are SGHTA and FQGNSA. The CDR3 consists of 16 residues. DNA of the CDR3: TGTGCCAGCAGCCTAGGCCTTGGGGGGGGCGCCTACGAGCAGTACTTC. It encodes CASSLGLGGGAYEQYF.

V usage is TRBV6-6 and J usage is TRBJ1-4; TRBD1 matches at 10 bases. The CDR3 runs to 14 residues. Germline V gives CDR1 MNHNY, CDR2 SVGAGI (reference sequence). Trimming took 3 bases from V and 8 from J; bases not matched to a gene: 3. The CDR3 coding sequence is TGTGCCAGCAGTTATGGGACAGGGGACGAAAAACTGTTTTTT. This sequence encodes CASSYGTGDEKLFF.

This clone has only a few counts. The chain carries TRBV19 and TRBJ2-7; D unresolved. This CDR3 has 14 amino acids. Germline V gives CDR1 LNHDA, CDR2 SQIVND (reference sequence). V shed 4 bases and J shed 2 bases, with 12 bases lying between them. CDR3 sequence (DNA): TGTGCCAGTAGTACCCCGGCGGCTCCCTACGAGCAGTACTTC. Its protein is CASSTPAAPYEQYF.

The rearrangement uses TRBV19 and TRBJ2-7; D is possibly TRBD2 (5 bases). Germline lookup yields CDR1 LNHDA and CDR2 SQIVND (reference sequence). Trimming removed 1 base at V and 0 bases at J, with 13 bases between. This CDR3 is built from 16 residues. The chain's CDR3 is CASSIAASLSSYEQYF. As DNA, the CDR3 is TGTGCCAGTAGTATAGCCGCTAGCTTGAGCTCCTACGAGCAGTACTTC.

The chain's CDR3 is CASSQDRGQGIYEQYF. Here the CDR3 DNA reads TGCGCCAGCAGCCAAGACCGGGGACAGGGGATCTACGAGCAGTACTTC. The rearrangement links TRBV4-3 to TRBJ2-7; 10 bases align to TRBD1. CDR1 is LGHNA, CDR2 YSLEER, per germline. The J segment lost 3 bases and the V segment lost 0 bases, leaving 5 bases of the junction unmatched. This CDR3 region has 16 residues.

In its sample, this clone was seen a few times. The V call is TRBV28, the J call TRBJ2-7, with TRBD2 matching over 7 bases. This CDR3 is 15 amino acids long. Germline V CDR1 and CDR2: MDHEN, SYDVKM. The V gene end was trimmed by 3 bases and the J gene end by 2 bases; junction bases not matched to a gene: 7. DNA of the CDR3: TGTGCCAGCAGTTTTCGGGAGGAAGTAACCTACGAGCAGTACTTC. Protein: CASSFREEVTYEQYF.

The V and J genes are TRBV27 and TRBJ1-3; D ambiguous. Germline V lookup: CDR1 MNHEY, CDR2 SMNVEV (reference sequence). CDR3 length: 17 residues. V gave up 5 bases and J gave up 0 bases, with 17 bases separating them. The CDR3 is CASSRTAARSSGNTIYF. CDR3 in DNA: TGTGCCAGCAGTCGTACGGCGGCGAGGAGCTCTGGAAACACCATATATTTT.

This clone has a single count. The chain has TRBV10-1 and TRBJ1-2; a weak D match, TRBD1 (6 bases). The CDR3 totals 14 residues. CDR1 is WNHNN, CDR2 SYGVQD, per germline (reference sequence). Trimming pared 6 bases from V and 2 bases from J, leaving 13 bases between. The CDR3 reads CASRDGGANYGYTF. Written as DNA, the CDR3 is TGCGCCAGCAGAGATGGGGGCGCGAACTATGGCTACACCTTC.

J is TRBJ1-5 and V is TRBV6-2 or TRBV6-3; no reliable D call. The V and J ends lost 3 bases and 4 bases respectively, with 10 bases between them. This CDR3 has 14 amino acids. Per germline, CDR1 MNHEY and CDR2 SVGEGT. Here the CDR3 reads CASSYGPLNQPQHF. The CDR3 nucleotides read TGTGCCAGCAGTTATGGCCCTTTAAATCAGCCCCAGCATTTT.

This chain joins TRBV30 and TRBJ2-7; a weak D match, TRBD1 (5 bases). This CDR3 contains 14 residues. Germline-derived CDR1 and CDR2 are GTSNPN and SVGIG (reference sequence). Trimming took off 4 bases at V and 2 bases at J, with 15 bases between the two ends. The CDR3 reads CAWKARVPTYEQYF. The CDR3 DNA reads TGTGCCTGGAAGGCCAGGGTACCGACCTACGAGCAGTACTTC.